This T cell receptor beta chain was recorded in a study of T cell clonotyping in hematopoietic cell transplantation (dated by TCRdb to about 2021). With respect to the entire study: In the study, around 130 blood samples were gathered from a few dozen consecutive transplant recipients and their related donors. Recruitment of patients was conducted between late 2015 and early 2017, and follow-up was continued until late 2020 or death. Overall study results and their limits: Sample size was limited, and cells were not sorted, so CD4 and CD8 repertoire contributions could not be separated. Only a small fraction of recipient repertoires overlapped donor repertoires, with over 97% appearing de novo at the given depth. After transplant, TCR diversity in recipients dropped, and pathologically expanded clonotypes climbed progressively between day 30 and day 180. Donor and pretransplant recipient Inverse Simpson Index values predicted broader posttransplant TCR repertoire diversity.

The sample's time point label, in plain terms: 180 days after allo-HCT. Blood from recipients was drawn about 28 days before transplant and again at days 30, 100 and 180 after transplant. Using Nuclei Lysis Solution, genomic DNA was extracted from unfractionated peripheral blood mononuclear cells that were either fresh or cryopreserved. The immunoSEQ assay, a bias-controlled multiplex PCR using V- and J-specific primers, was used to amplify TCR beta CDR3 regions from genomic DNA. A proprietary barcode and Illumina adapter sequences were added to the CDR3 amplicons in a second PCR step. An Illumina MiSeq instrument was used to sequence the CDR3 libraries. The authors' analysis ran thus. Export and quality control were handled in immunoSEQ Analyzer 3.0, while downstream analyses relied on R Bioconductor and Immunarch. Only productive rearrangements in the normalized downsampled data set were used to calculate repertoire metrics. Clonotypes larger than 5 templates in the normalized cohort were defined as pathologically expanded. The Inverse Simpson Index was used to measure repertoire diversity. The non-normalized data set was used for CMV-specificity analyses so that all clonotypes could be captured. TCRdb mirrors the immuneACCESS table, restricted to in-frame sequences. Some clones are absent from its copies; in checked studies, under half trace to an unresolved V gene, and the reason for the others is unknown. V, J and clone size are those of that table, while D and trimming were read from the DNA. For this sample the table gives some 9,300 clones, of which 75% to 80% were detected only once. The top ten hold roughly 17% of the sample.

This clone was counted a single time. Its antigen remains unidentified. The input lacks base qualities; no much larger clone sits a single base away. The origin of this receptor is a male patient aged 40-50 years who had an allogeneic stem cell transplant from a related donor, so the T cells may come from the graft donor. Some clones in this sample may be carry-over from other donors' samples. Source: PBMCs, taken 180 days after allogeneic stem cell transplant.

The DNA sequence is as follows: TGTGCCAGCAGCTTAGACAGGACTGGAAATCAGCCCCAGCATTTT. This gives the protein CASSLDRTGNQPQHF. The chain links TRBV7-2 with TRBJ1-5; the best D guess is TRBD1, with 5 bases matching. CDR1 and CDR2, per the germline V gene, are SGHTA and FQGNSA. The CDR3 measures 15 amino acids from cysteine to phenylalanine. Solely the CDR3 DNA is kept, with 45 bases framed from the first base. Trimming costs V 1 base and J 4 bases, and their ends lie 11 bases apart.